This T cell receptor (beta chain) originates from a study of CD8 T cells in Susac syndrome. For the study at large: Treatment at blood withdrawal was none, corticosteroids, or intravenous immunoglobulin alone in Susac syndrome patients.

Diagnostic criteria defined recently for definite or probable disease were met by the Susac syndrome patients. The V gene lost 0 bases and the J gene lost 2 bases, with 11 bases spanning the gap. The CDR3 runs to 15 residues. Germline loops: CDR1 MNHEY, CDR2 SVGEGT. RNA, at about 0.45 to 1 ug, was reverse transcribed with random hexamers. Coverage of TCR beta CDR3 amplification by immunoSEQ multiplex PCR extended to 54 Vbeta and 13 Jbeta. TCRdb passed the immunoSEQ multiplex PCR reads through MiXCR, listing each CDR3 protein once. This table has about 120,000 distinct CDR3 sequences, around 96% appearing once.

Sequencing was carried out using CD4+ T cells from PBMCs. The V and J genes are TRBV6-2 or TRBV6-3 and TRBJ2-7; tentative D call: TRBD1 (6 bases). The receptor was derived from a human donor with Susac syndrome. CDR3 DNA: TGTGCCAGCAGTTACTCGAGGCAGGGGACCTACGAGCAGTACTTC. Amino acid sequence: CASSYSRQGTYEQYF.